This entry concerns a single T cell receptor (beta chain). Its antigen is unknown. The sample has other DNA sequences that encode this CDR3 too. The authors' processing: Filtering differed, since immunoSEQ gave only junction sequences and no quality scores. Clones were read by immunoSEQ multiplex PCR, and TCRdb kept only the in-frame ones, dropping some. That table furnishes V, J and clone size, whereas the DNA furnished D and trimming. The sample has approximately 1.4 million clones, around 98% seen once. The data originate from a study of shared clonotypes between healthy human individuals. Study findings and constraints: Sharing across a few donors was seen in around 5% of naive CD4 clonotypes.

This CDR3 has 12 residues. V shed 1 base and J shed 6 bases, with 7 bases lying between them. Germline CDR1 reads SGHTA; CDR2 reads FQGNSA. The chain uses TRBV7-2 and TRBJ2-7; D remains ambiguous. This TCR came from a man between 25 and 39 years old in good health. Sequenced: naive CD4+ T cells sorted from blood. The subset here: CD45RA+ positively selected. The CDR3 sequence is CASSLVAREQYF. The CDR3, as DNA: TGTGCCAGCAGCTTAGTGGCTCGCGAGCAGTACTTC.